One sample yielded the 9 T cell receptor beta chains listed below, sequenced in a study of shared clonotypes between healthy human individuals. Using immunoSEQ multiplex PCR, the repertoire was profiled, and TCRdb retains in-frame clones only, with some absent. The sample carries more than 550,000 clones, about 90% recorded once. Sequences were obtained from memory CD8+ T cells from PBMCs. Subset reported: CD45RO+ cells pooled with CCR7-negative TemRA cells. These receptor sequences come from a young man in good health. Some clones in this sample may be carry-over from other donors' samples.

The chain uses TRBV6-1 and TRBJ1-1; 7 nucleotides align to TRBD1. The germline V gene encodes CDR1 MNHNS and CDR2 SASEGT. This CDR3 contains 15 residues. V lost 0 bases, J lost 6 bases, and 7 bases stayed unmatched. CDR3: CASSEAGPGGPEAFF. In nucleotides, the CDR3 is TGTGCCAGCAGTGAAGCCGGGCCAGGGGGGCCTGAAGCTTTCTTT.

The rearrangement links TRBV13 to TRBJ2-5; 11 nucleotides align to TRBD2. This CDR3 contains 16 residues. V lost 4 bases, J lost 4 bases, and 8 bases stayed unmatched. Germline V gene lookup returns CDR1 PRHDT and CDR2 FYEKMQ (reference sequence). The CDR3 loop reads CASSSRLAGMGETQYF. CDR3 coding DNA: TGTGCCAGCAGCTCTAGACTAGCGGGAATGGGAGAGACCCAGTACTTC.

This clone was detected a few times. The rearrangement uses TRBV15 and TRBJ1-1, with 7 nucleotides matching TRBD1. Germline CDR1 and CDR2: LNHNV and YYDKDF (reference sequence). V was clipped by 1 base and J by 6 bases; unmatched bases: 8. The CDR3 length is 15 residues. CDR3 residues: CATSRGQGNFAEAFF. For the CDR3, the DNA is TGTGCCACCAGCAGAGGACAGGGAAACTTCGCTGAAGCTTTCTTT.

The CDR3 protein is CASSPTGPRQFF. In DNA form, the CDR3 reads TGTGCCAGCAGCCCAACGGGTCCCCGTCAGTTCTTC. This chain uses TRBV27 with TRBJ2-1, with D uncertain. V was pared by 6 bases and J by 13 bases, with 16 bases between. This CDR3 is 12 amino acids long. Per germline, CDR1 MNHEY and CDR2 SMNVEV (reference sequence).

The CDR3 sequence is CASSFYRDSYEQYF. Written as DNA, the CDR3 is TGTGCCAGCAGCTTCTACCGGGACAGCTACGAGCAGTACTTC. The chain is built from TRBV11-2 and TRBJ2-7, with TRBD1 identical over 7 bases. CDR1 is SGHAT, CDR2 FQNNGV, per germline. Unmatched junction bases numbered 5, after V lost 3 bases and J lost 3 bases. The CDR3 length is 14 residues.

The gene calls are TRBV29-1 and TRBJ2-5; tentatively, D is TRBD1 (6 bases). V was clipped by 3 bases and J by 4 bases, with 12 bases between them. The germline V gene has CDR1 SQVTM and CDR2 ANQGSEA. The CDR3 length is 13 residues. In DNA form, the CDR3 reads TGCAGCGTTGATTGGGGACATAGAGAGACCCAGTACTTC. Protein: CSVDWGHRETQYF.

J is TRBJ1-2 and V is TRBV27; 7 positions match TRBD1. This CDR3 is 16 amino acids long. J was trimmed by 1 base and V by 3 bases; bases with no gene match: 8. Germline V gene sequence: CDR1 MNHEY, CDR2 SMNVEV (reference sequence). The CDR3 nucleotides are TGTGCCAGCAGTTTTATCGGACAGGAAGATAACTATGGCTACACCTTC. Translating gives CASSFIGQEDNYGYTF.

The chain is built from TRBV9 and TRBJ2-2; D is ambiguous. V dropped 4 bases and J dropped 7 bases, with 11 bases sitting between them. The CDR3 spans 13 residues. CDR1 is SGDLS and CDR2 is YYNGEE in the germline V gene. The CDR3: CASSPWSYGELFF. For the CDR3, the DNA is TGTGCCAGCAGCCCCTGGTCATACGGGGAGCTGTTTTTT.

This clone was counted a single time. The genes are TRBV5-6 and TRBJ1-2; the D is unclear. CDR3 length: 12 amino acids. Per germline, CDR1 SGHDT and CDR2 YYEEEE. V shed 1 base and J shed 6 bases, with 7 bases lying between them. The chain's CDR3 is CASSLRPDGYTF. CDR3 nucleotides: TGTGCCAGCAGCTTGCGGCCGGATGGCTACACCTTC.